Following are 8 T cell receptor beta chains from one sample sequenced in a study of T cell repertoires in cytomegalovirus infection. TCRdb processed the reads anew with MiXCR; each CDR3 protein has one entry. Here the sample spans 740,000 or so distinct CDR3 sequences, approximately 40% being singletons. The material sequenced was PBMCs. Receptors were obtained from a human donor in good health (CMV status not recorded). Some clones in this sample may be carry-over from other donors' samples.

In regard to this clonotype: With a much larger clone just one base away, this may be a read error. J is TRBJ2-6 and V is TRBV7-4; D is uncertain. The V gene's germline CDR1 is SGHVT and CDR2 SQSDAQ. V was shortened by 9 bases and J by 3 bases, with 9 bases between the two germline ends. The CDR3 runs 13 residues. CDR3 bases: TGTGCCAGAAGGCGTGATGGGGCCAACGTCCTGACTTTC. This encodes CARRRDGANVLTF.

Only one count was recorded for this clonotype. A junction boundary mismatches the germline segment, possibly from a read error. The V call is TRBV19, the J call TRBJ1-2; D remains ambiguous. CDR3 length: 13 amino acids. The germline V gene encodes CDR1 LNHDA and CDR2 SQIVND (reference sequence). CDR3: CASRVSATYVYTF. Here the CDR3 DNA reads TGTGCCAGTAGGGTATCGGCGACCTATGTCTACACCTTC.

CDR3 coding DNA: TGTGCCACCAGGGAGGGCTACACCTTC. Its protein is CATREGYTF. The chain couples TRBV2 to TRBJ1-2, with a possible D match to TRBD1 (5 bases). V gave up 10 bases and J gave up 8 bases, with 8 bases separating them. The germline V gene encodes CDR1 SNHLY and CDR2 FYNNEI. This CDR3 is 9 amino acids long. Full variable domain (rest looked up from reference TRBV2 and TRBJ1-2): EPEVTQTPSHQVTQMGQEVILRCVPISNHLYFYWYRQILGQKVEFLVSFYNNEISEKSEIFDDQFSVERPDGSNFTLKIRSTKLEDSAMYFCATREGYTFGSGTRLTVV.

The CDR3 sequence: CASGGTSGSWTGELFF. For the CDR3, the DNA is TGTGCCAGCGGGGGGACTAGCGGGAGTTGGACCGGGGAGCTGTTTTTT. The chain couples TRBV12-3 or TRBV12-4 to TRBJ2-2; 14 bases fit TRBD2. There are 16 residues in the CDR3. V trimming: 8 bases; J trimming: 5 bases; junction bases outside the gene matches: 7.

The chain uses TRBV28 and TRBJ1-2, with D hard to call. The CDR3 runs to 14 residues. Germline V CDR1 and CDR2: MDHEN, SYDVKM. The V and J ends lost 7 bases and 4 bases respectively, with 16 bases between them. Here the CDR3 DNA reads TGTGCCAGCATAGGGCCAGGAATTAGCTATGGCTACACCTTC. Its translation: CASIGPGISYGYTF.

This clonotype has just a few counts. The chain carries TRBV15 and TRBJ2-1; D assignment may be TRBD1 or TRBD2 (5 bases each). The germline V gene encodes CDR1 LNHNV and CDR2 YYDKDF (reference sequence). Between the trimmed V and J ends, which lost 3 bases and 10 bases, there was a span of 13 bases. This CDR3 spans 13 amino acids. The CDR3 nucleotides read TGTGCCACCAGCAGGGGTCCTGGGGGAGAGCAGTTCTTC. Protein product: CATSRGPGGEQFF.

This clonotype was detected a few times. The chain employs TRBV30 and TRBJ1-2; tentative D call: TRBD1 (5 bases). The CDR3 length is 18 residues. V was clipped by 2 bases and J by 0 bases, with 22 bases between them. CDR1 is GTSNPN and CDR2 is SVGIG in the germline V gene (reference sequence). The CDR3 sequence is CAWSTPLGTGDTNYGYTF. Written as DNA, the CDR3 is TGTGCCTGGAGTACACCGCTTGGAACAGGCGACACTAACTATGGCTACACCTTC.

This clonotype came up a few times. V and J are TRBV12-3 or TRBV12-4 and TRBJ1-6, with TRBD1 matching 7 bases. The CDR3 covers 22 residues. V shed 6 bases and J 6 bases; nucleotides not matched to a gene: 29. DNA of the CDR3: TGTGCCAGCAGCTTTAGACCCAGATTGACGACAGGGATGGTTGGGGGTAATTCACCCCTCCACTTT. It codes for CASSFRPRLTTGMVGGNSPLHF.